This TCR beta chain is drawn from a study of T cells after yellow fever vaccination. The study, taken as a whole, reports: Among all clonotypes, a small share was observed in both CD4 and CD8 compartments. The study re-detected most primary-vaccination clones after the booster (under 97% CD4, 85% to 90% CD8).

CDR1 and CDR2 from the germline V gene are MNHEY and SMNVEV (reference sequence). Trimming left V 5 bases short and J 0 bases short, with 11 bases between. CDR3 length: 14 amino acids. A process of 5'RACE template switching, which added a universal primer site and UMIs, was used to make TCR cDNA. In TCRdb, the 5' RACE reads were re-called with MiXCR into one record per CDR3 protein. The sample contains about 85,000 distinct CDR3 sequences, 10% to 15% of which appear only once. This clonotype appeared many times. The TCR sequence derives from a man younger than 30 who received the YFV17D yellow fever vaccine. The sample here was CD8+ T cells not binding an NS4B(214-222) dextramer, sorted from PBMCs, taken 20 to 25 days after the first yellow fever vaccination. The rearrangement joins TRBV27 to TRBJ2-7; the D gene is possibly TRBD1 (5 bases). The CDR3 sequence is CASSPTQVSYEQYF. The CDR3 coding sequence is TGTGCCAGCAGTCCCACACAGGTCTCCTACGAGCAGTACTTC.